A selection of T cell receptor beta chains follows, all from one sample in a study of T cell responses to AZD1222 COVID-19 vaccine. TCRdb's copy holds only in-frame clones and misses some; the assay was immunoSEQ multiplex PCR. The sample has fewer than 120,000 clones; over 85% are singletons. This specimen was peripheral blood, taken 28 days after the second AZD1222 dose. The source of these receptors is an adult who received the AZD1222 COVID-19 vaccine. Both conserved end residues are part of each CDR3. D genes are given only for firm matches. Expanded clones are given a class, and other clones once, few, many or no size at all.

j_call | clone_size | v_call | d_call | cdr3_aa | cdr3_nt
TRBJ2-7 | - | TRBV28 | TRBD2 | CASSPTSGRVPRAYEQYF | TGTGCCAGCAGCCCTACTAGCGGGAGGGTTCCGAGGGCCTACGAGCAGTACTTC
TRBJ1-2 | - | TRBV27 | TRBD1 | CASSGPATGFYGYTF | TGTGCCAGCAGTGGACCCGCGACAGGGTTTTATGGCTACACCTTC
TRBJ1-1 | - | TRBV19 | TRBD1 | CASSVLGQGANTEAFF | TGTGCCAGTAGTGTCCTGGGACAGGGGGCGAACACTGAAGCTTTCTTT
TRBJ2-2 | - | TRBV18 | - | CASSLSGLLSGSGELFF | TGTGCCAGCTCACTATCGGGACTCCTAAGCGGTAGCGGGGAGCTGTTTTTT
TRBJ2-7 | - | TRBV24-1 | TRBD1 | CATSDYSGTGPYEQYF | TGTGCCACCAGTGATTACTCCGGGACAGGGCCGTACGAGCAGTACTTC
TRBJ2-2 | - | TRBV5-1 | - | CASSLGAQTAGELFF | TGCGCCAGCAGCTTGGGGGCGCAGACGGCCGGGGAGCTGTTTTTT
TRBJ1-2 | - | TRBV6-1 | - | CASSEAREGVNYGYTF | TGTGCCAGCAGTGAAGCTCGGGAGGGGGTAAACTATGGCTACACCTTC
TRBJ1-2 | - | TRBV12-5 | - | CASGLPPGVGYTF | TGTGCTAGTGGTTTACCCCCCGGGGTCGGCTACACCTTC
TRBJ2-7 | - | TRBV5-1 | TRBD1 | CANHRQGNEQYF | TGCGCCAACCACCGACAGGGCAACGAGCAGTACTTC
TRBJ2-7 | - | TRBV4-1 | - | CASSLGTGTGILYEQYF | TGCGCCAGCAGCCTAGGAACAGGGACCGGGATTCTCTACGAGCAGTACTTC
TRBJ2-3 | - | TRBV27 | - | CASRGQGADTQYF | TGTGCCAGCAGAGGCCAGGGTGCCGATACGCAGTATTTT
TRBJ1-1 | - | TRBV5-8 | - | CASSGALGGDTEAFF | TGTGCCAGCAGCGGGGCGCTGGGGGGAGACACTGAAGCTTTCTTT
TRBJ2-1 | - | TRBV11-2 | TRBD2 | CASSLASGEYNEQFF | TGTGCCAGCAGCTTGGCTAGCGGAGAGTACAATGAGCAGTTCTTC
TRBJ1-4 | few | TRBV12-5 | TRBD1 | CASGHTGQGDEKLFF | TGTGCTAGTGGACATACGGGACAGGGAGATGAAAAACTGTTTTTT
TRBJ1-4 | - | TRBV5-1 | - | CASSLVGNEKLFF | TGCGCCAGCAGCTTGGTTGGGAATGAAAAACTGTTTTTT
TRBJ1-1 | - | TRBV13 | - | CASSSPTGSGTEAFF | TGTGCCAGCAGCTCCCCAACAGGGTCGGGCACTGAAGCTTTCTTT
TRBJ1-2 | few | TRBV18 | - | CASSPQQDNYGYTF | TGTGCCAGCTCACCACAACAGGATAACTATGGCTACACCTTC
TRBJ2-1 | - | TRBV9 | - | CASSVATAGYNEQFF | TGTGCCAGCAGCGTAGCCACGGCGGGGTACAATGAGCAGTTCTTC
TRBJ2-3 | - | TRBV9 | TRBD1 | CASSVEGQGAGDTQYF | TGTGCCAGCAGCGTAGAGGGACAGGGGGCGGGAGATACGCAGTATTTT
TRBJ1-1 | - | TRBV4-1 | - | CASRAGHLNTEAFF | TGCGCCAGCAGGGCGGGACATTTGAACACTGAAGCTTTCTTT
TRBJ1-4 | - | TRBV19 | - | CASSIAGNEKLFF | TGTGCCAGTAGTATCGCAGGGAATGAAAAACTGTTTTTT
TRBJ2-7 | once | TRBV11-3 | - | CASSLTGQGGYEQYF | TGTGCCAGCAGCCTAACGGGGCAGGGGGGCTACGAGCAGTACTTC
TRBJ1-1 | - | TRBV5-1 | - | CASAAQPGQENTEAFF | TGCGCCAGCGCCGCCCAACCGGGACAAGAGAACACTGAAGCTTTCTTT
TRBJ2-5 | - | TRBV11-3 | - | CASSLILQGGYQETQYF | TGTGCCAGCAGCTTAATCCTCCAGGGGGGGTACCAAGAGACCCAGTACTTC
TRBJ2-1 | - | TRBV28 | TRBD2 | CASTSGNANEQFF | TGTGCCAGCACTAGCGGGAACGCCAATGAGCAGTTCTTC
TRBJ2-3 | - | TRBV9 | - | CASSAPRRTDTQYF | TGTGCCAGCAGCGCCCCCCGTCGTACAGATACGCAGTATTTT
TRBJ1-6 | - | TRBV9 | TRBD1 | CASSQGQGRSPLHF | TGTGCCAGCAGCCAGGGACAGGGTCGCTCACCCCTCCACTTT
TRBJ1-1 | - | TRBV24-1 | TRBD1 | CATSMGGTGNTEAFF | TGTGCCACTTCAATGGGCGGGACAGGGAACACTGAAGCTTTCTTT
TRBJ1-2 | - | TRBV7-8 | - | CASSPRTAHGYTF | TGTGCCAGCAGTCCAAGGACAGCCCATGGCTACACCTTC
TRBJ1-2 | once | TRBV6-5 | TRBD1 | CATLEQGDYGYTF | TGTGCCACCCTCGAACAGGGGGACTATGGCTACACCTTC
TRBJ1-1 | - | TRBV7-9 | TRBD1 | CASSSGGQGEF | TGTGCCAGCAGCTCGGGGGGACAGGGAGAATTT
TRBJ2-4 | - | TRBV5-1 | TRBD2 | CASRGGLAGVDPAKNIQYF | TGCGCCAGCAGGGGGGGACTAGCGGGAGTAGATCCTGCCAAAAACATTCAGTACTTC
TRBJ1-5 | - | TRBV27 | - | CASSLLGESNQPQHF | TGTGCCAGCAGTTTATTGGGGGAAAGCAATCAGCCCCAGCATTTT
TRBJ1-2 | - | TRBV28 | - | CASSPLGTGGVLGYTF | TGTGCCAGCAGTCCCCTCGGAACAGGAGGGGTCTTGGGCTACACCTTC
TRBJ1-3 | - | TRBV28 | - | CASRKGRNTIYF | TGTGCCAGCAGAAAGGGACGGAACACCATATATTTT
TRBJ2-7 | - | TRBV7-9 | TRBD2 | CASSPKSGGYEQYF | TGTGCCAGCAGCCCGAAGTCGGGGGGCTACGAGCAGTACTTC
TRBJ1-2 | - | TRBV5-4 | - | CASSLDPGSPYGYTF | TGTGCCAGCAGCTTGGACCCAGGGTCTCCCTATGGCTACACCTTC
TRBJ2-5 | - | TRBV10-3 | TRBD2 | CAIRGLVGETQYF | TGTGCCATCAGGGGACTAGTTGGAGAGACCCAGTACTTC
TRBJ1-6 | - | TRBV3-1/TRBV3-2 | - | CASSQDDLNSPLHF | TGTGCCAGCAGCCAAGACGATCTCAATTCACCCCTCCACTTT
TRBJ1-2 | - | TRBV5-1 | - | CASSIHTDYGYTF | TGCGCCAGCAGCATACACACTGACTATGGCTACACCTTC
TRBJ1-2 | - | TRBV7-3 | TRBD1 | CASSTPGTDYGYTF | TGTGCCAGCAGCACCCCCGGGACAGACTATGGCTACACCTTC
TRBJ1-4 | - | TRBV5-1 | - | CASSLDGTQTNEKLFF | TGCGCCAGCAGCTTGGATGGGACCCAGACTAATGAAAAACTGTTTTTT